The TCR beta chain described here comes from a study of cytomegalovirus exposure and HLA in healthy donors. Primers included in the PCR were 60 Vbeta and 13 Jbeta primers. Sequencing used immunoSEQ multiplex PCR; TCRdb keeps in-frame clones, though not all of them. The table records tens of thousands of clones, approximately 83% of them present only once. This CDR3 has 12 amino acids. Deletions cut 6 bases from V and 7 bases from J, with 12 bases between. The germline gives CDR1 MNHEY, CDR2 SMNVEV (reference sequence). This chain connects TRBV27 to TRBJ1-1, with D perhaps TRBD1 (5 bases). The TCR originated in a young man in good health and CMV-seronegative. The sample comprised PBMCs. The CDR3 DNA follows: TGTGCCAGCAGCAACTCCGGGGGTGAAGCTTTCTTT. It translates to CASSNSGGEAFF.